The rows below give T cell receptor beta chains drawn from one sample of a study of shared clonotypes between healthy human individuals. Repertoires were generated with immunoSEQ multiplex PCR, while TCRdb's copy carries only in-frame clones and drops some. The sample has some 2.3 million clones; roughly 93% are singletons. The sequenced sample consisted of naive CD4+ T cells from PBMCs. These receptors originate from a man younger than 35 in good health. Some clones in this sample may be carry-over from other donors' samples. Each CDR3 is given without its conserved first and last residue. Each record gives: V gene, clone size, CDR3 protein. A row's size may be missing; if present it is once, few, many or a size class.

>TRBV5-4|once
ASSLGTGLDYGYT
>TRBV2|once
ASSDIRKETQY
>TRBV7-9|NA
ASSLSVRTYEQY
>TRBV9|NA
ASSPRLGGETQY
>TRBV28|NA
ASRRQGASNQPQH
>TRBV28|once
ASSGRTSGRVLAKNIQY
>TRBV28|NA
ASRGGLKTEAF
>TRBV11-3|NA
ASSLEPGQFINEQF
>TRBV5-5|NA
ASRRMLGNTIY
>TRBV4-2|NA
ASSHPTATDTQY
>TRBV19|once
ASRLGANTGELF
>TRBV28|NA
ASSVLGGGTGELF
>TRBV19|NA
ASSIRPGRDVETQY
>TRBV6-5|NA
ASGSATNEKLF
>TRBV9|NA
ASSLQQYTGELF
>TRBV7-9|NA
ASSLGAGSGANVLT
>TRBV25-1|NA
ASSSGGSTDTQY
>TRBV4-3|NA
ASSQDVNRNQPQH
>TRBV5-1|NA
ASSVTGVSGNEQF
>TRBV18|NA
ASSPLPIPGFSSGNTIY
>TRBV19|NA
ASSGGSGNTGELF
>TRBV7-9|NA
ASKRQGQGRAEAF
>TRBV18|NA
ASSHGLPGTGELF
>TRBV5-6|NA
ASSLAGGLLYNEQF
>TRBV7-2|NA
ASSAPSNRGLRGYT
>TRBV2|NA
ASSLQGAQGYT
>TRBV6-5|NA
ASSYSIAGPYGYT
>TRBV5-4|NA
ASSTGRAQETQY